This T cell receptor beta chain was recovered during a study of low-dose radiotherapy and immunotherapy resistance in tumors. Study details: Members of Cohort 2 were treated with 1 Gy per fraction every two weeks; their total was 13 Gy over 26 weeks. Intravenous administration to patients comprised nivolumab at 240 mg every two weeks and ipilimumab at 1 mg/kg every six weeks.

Primers targeting TRAV and TRBV primed first-strand cDNA, covering alpha and beta chains. With a constant-region primer and a V-primer adapter, TCRs were subjected to 20 PCR cycles of amplification. Following isolation, mRNA was amplified via in vitro transcription. Via MiXCR, TCRdb re-called the reads, giving one row per CDR3 protein. The table lists about 30,000 distinct CDR3 sequences, about half of them singletons. From germline, CDR1 is DFQATT and CDR2 SNEGSKA (reference sequence). The CDR3 spans 16 residues. Trimming cost V 3 bases and J 5 bases; bases outside gene matches: 11. Time point indicated: after trial treatment. Documented treatment: LDRT plus nivolumab, ipilimumab, low-dose cyclophosphamide and aspirin (RACIN trial).

The chain combines TRBV20-1 with TRBJ2-5, with 11 bases fitting TRBD2. This TCR was recovered from a male donor with gallbladder cancer. This material consisted of PBMCs, taken after low-dose radiotherapy plus immunotherapy. CDR3 sequence reads: CSASPASSGGQETQYF. CDR3 nucleotides: TGCAGTGCTAGCCCCGCCTCTAGCGGGGGGCAGGAGACCCAGTACTTC.